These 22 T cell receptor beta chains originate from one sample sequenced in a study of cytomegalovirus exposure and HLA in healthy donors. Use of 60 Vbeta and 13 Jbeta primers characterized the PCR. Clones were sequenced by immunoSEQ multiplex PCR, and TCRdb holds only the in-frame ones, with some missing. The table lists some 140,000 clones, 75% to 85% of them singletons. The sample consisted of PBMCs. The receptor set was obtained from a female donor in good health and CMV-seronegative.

The DNA for the CDR3 is TGTGCCACCAGCACCCGACAGGGCGGCTACGAGCAGTACTTC. Translating gives CATSTRQGGYEQYF. The rearrangement uses TRBV15 and TRBJ2-7, with TRBD1 matching 7 bases. The CDR3 totals 14 residues. Trimming at V came to 4 bases and at J to 3 bases, leaving 6 bases not matched to a gene. Germline CDR1 is LNHNV and CDR2 is YYDKDF (reference sequence).

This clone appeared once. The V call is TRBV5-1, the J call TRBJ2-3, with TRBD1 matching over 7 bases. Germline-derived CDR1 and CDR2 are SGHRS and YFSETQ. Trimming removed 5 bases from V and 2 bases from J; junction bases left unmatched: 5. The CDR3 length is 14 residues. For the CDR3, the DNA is TGCGCCAGCAGACCGGGACAGTACACAGATACGCAGTATTTT. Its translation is CASRPGQYTDTQYF.

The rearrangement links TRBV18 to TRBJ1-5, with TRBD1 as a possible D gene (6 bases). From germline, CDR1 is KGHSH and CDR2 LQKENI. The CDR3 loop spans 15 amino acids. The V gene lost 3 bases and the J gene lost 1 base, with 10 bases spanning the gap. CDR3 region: CASSPGGPSNQPQHF. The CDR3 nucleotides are TGTGCCAGCTCACCTGGGGGCCCAAGCAATCAGCCCCAGCATTTT.

CDR3 residues: CASSGSSGANVLTF. The CDR3 DNA reads as TGTGCCAGCAGTGGCAGCTCTGGGGCCAACGTCCTGACTTTC. The V gene is TRBV6-1, the J gene TRBJ2-6; the D is unclear. Germline CDR1 reads MNHNS; CDR2 reads SASEGT. The CDR3 has 14 residues. V lost 4 bases and J 0 bases, leaving 4 bases between the germline ends.

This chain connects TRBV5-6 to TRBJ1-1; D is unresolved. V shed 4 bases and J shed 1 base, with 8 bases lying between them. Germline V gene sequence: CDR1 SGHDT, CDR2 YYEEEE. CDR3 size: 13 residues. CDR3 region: CASSGGGNTEAFF. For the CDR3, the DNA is TGTGCCAGCAGCGGCGGAGGGAACACTGAAGCTTTCTTT.

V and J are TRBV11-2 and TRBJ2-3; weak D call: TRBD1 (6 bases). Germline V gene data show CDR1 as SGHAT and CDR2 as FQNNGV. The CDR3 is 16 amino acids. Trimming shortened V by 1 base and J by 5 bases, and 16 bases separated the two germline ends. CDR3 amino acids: CASSLGGTTKGDTQYF. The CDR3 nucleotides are TGTGCCAGCAGCTTAGGAGGGACAACGAAGGGAGATACGCAGTATTTT.

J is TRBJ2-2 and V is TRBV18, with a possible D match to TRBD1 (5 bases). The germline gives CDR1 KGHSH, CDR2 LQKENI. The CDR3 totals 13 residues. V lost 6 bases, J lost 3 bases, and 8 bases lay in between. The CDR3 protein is CASSQQDTGELFF. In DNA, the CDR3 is TGTGCCAGCTCTCAACAGGACACCGGGGAGCTGTTTTTT.

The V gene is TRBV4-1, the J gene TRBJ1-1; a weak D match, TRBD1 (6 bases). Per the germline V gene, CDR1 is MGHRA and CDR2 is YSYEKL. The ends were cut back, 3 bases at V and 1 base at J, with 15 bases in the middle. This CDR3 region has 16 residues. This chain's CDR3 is CASSHPRTEANTEAFF. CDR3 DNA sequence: TGCGCCAGCAGCCATCCCAGGACAGAAGCGAACACTGAAGCTTTCTTT.

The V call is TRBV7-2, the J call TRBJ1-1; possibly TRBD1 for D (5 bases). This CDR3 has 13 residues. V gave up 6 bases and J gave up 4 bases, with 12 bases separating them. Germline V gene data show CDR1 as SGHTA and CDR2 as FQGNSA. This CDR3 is CASSRDYSTEAFF. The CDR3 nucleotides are TGTGCCAGCAGTCGGGACTATTCCACTGAAGCTTTCTTT.

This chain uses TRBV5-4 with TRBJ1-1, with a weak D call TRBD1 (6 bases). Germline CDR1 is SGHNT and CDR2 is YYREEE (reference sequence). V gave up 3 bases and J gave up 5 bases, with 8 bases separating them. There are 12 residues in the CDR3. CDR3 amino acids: CASSSGETEAFF. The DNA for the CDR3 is TGTGCCAGCAGCTCAGGGGAGACTGAAGCTTTCTTT.

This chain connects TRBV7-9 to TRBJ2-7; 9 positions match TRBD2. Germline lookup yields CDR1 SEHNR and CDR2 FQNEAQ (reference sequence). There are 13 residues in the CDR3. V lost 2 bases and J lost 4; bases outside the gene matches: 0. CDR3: CASSLSGGYEQYF. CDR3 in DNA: TGTGCCAGCAGCTTAAGCGGGGGGTACGAGCAGTACTTC.

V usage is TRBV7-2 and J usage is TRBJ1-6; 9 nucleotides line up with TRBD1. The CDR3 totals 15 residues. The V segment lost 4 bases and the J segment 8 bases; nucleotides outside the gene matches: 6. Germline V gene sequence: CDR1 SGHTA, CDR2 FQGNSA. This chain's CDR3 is CASSSGQGWDSPLHF. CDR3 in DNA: TGTGCCAGCAGCTCGGGACAGGGATGGGATTCACCCCTCCACTTT.

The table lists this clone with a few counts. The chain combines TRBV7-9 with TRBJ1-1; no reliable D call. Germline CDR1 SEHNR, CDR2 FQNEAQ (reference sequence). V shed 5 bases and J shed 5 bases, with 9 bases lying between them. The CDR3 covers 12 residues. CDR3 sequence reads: CASSPGETEAFF. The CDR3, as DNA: TGTGCCAGCAGCCCGGGAGAGACTGAAGCTTTCTTT.

The CDR3 bases are TGCAGTGGGCAGAACTACGAGCAGTACTTC. As protein: CSGQNYEQYF. The chain is built from TRBV20-1 and TRBJ2-7; D ambiguous. From germline, CDR1 is DFQATT and CDR2 SNEGSKA (reference sequence). V lost 7 bases and J 3 bases, leaving 7 bases between the germline ends. This CDR3 is 10 amino acids long.

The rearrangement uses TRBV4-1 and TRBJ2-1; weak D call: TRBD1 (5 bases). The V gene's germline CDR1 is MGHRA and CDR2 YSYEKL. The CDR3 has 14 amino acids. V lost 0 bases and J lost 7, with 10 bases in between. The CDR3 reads CASSQETQGNEQFF. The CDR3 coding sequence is TGCGCCAGCAGCCAAGAGACCCAGGGAAATGAGCAGTTCTTC.

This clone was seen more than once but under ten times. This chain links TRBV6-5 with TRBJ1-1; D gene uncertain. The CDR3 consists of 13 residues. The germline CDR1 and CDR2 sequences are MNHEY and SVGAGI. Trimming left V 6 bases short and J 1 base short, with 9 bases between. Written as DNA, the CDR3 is TGTGCCAGCAGCAATAACAGGAACACTGAAGCTTTCTTT. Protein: CASSNNRNTEAFF.

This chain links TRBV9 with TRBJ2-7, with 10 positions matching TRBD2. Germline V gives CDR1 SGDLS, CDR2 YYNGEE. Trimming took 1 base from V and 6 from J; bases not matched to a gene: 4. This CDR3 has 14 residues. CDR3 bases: TGTGCCAGCAGCGTAACAGCGGGAGGGGTCGAGCAGTACTTC. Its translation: CASSVTAGGVEQYF.

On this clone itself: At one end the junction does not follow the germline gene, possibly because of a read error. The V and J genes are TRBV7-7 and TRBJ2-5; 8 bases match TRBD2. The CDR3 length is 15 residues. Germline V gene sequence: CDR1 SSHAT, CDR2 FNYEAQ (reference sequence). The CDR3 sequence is CASSRGGAIQETQYF. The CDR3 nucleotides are TGTGCTAGCAGCCGGGGGGGGGCGATCCAAGAGACCCAGTACTTC.

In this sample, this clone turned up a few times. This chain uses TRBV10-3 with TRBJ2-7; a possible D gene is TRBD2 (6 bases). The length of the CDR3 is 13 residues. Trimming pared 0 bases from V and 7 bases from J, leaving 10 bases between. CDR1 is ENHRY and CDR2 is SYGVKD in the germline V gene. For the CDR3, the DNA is TGTGCCATCAGTGAGTCGGCCGGGGGAGAGCAGTACTTC. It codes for CAISESAGGEQYF.

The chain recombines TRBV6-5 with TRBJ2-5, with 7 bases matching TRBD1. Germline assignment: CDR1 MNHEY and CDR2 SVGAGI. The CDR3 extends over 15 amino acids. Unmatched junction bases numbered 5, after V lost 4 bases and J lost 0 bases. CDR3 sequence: CASSFSGTDQETQYF. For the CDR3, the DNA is TGTGCCAGCAGTTTCTCCGGGACAGACCAAGAGACCCAGTACTTC.

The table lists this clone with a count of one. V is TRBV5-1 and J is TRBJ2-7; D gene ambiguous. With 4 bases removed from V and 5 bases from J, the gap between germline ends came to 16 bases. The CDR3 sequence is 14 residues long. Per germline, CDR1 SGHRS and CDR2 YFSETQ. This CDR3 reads CASSPQTSINEQYF. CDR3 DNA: TGCGCCAGCAGCCCCCAGACTTCGATTAACGAGCAGTACTTC.

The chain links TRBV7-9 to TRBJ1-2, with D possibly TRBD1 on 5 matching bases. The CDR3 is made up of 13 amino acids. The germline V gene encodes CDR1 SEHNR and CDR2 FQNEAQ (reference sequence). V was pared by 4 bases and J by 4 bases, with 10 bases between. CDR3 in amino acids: CASSSTGFYGYTF. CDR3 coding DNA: TGTGCCAGCAGCTCAACAGGCTTCTATGGCTACACCTTC.